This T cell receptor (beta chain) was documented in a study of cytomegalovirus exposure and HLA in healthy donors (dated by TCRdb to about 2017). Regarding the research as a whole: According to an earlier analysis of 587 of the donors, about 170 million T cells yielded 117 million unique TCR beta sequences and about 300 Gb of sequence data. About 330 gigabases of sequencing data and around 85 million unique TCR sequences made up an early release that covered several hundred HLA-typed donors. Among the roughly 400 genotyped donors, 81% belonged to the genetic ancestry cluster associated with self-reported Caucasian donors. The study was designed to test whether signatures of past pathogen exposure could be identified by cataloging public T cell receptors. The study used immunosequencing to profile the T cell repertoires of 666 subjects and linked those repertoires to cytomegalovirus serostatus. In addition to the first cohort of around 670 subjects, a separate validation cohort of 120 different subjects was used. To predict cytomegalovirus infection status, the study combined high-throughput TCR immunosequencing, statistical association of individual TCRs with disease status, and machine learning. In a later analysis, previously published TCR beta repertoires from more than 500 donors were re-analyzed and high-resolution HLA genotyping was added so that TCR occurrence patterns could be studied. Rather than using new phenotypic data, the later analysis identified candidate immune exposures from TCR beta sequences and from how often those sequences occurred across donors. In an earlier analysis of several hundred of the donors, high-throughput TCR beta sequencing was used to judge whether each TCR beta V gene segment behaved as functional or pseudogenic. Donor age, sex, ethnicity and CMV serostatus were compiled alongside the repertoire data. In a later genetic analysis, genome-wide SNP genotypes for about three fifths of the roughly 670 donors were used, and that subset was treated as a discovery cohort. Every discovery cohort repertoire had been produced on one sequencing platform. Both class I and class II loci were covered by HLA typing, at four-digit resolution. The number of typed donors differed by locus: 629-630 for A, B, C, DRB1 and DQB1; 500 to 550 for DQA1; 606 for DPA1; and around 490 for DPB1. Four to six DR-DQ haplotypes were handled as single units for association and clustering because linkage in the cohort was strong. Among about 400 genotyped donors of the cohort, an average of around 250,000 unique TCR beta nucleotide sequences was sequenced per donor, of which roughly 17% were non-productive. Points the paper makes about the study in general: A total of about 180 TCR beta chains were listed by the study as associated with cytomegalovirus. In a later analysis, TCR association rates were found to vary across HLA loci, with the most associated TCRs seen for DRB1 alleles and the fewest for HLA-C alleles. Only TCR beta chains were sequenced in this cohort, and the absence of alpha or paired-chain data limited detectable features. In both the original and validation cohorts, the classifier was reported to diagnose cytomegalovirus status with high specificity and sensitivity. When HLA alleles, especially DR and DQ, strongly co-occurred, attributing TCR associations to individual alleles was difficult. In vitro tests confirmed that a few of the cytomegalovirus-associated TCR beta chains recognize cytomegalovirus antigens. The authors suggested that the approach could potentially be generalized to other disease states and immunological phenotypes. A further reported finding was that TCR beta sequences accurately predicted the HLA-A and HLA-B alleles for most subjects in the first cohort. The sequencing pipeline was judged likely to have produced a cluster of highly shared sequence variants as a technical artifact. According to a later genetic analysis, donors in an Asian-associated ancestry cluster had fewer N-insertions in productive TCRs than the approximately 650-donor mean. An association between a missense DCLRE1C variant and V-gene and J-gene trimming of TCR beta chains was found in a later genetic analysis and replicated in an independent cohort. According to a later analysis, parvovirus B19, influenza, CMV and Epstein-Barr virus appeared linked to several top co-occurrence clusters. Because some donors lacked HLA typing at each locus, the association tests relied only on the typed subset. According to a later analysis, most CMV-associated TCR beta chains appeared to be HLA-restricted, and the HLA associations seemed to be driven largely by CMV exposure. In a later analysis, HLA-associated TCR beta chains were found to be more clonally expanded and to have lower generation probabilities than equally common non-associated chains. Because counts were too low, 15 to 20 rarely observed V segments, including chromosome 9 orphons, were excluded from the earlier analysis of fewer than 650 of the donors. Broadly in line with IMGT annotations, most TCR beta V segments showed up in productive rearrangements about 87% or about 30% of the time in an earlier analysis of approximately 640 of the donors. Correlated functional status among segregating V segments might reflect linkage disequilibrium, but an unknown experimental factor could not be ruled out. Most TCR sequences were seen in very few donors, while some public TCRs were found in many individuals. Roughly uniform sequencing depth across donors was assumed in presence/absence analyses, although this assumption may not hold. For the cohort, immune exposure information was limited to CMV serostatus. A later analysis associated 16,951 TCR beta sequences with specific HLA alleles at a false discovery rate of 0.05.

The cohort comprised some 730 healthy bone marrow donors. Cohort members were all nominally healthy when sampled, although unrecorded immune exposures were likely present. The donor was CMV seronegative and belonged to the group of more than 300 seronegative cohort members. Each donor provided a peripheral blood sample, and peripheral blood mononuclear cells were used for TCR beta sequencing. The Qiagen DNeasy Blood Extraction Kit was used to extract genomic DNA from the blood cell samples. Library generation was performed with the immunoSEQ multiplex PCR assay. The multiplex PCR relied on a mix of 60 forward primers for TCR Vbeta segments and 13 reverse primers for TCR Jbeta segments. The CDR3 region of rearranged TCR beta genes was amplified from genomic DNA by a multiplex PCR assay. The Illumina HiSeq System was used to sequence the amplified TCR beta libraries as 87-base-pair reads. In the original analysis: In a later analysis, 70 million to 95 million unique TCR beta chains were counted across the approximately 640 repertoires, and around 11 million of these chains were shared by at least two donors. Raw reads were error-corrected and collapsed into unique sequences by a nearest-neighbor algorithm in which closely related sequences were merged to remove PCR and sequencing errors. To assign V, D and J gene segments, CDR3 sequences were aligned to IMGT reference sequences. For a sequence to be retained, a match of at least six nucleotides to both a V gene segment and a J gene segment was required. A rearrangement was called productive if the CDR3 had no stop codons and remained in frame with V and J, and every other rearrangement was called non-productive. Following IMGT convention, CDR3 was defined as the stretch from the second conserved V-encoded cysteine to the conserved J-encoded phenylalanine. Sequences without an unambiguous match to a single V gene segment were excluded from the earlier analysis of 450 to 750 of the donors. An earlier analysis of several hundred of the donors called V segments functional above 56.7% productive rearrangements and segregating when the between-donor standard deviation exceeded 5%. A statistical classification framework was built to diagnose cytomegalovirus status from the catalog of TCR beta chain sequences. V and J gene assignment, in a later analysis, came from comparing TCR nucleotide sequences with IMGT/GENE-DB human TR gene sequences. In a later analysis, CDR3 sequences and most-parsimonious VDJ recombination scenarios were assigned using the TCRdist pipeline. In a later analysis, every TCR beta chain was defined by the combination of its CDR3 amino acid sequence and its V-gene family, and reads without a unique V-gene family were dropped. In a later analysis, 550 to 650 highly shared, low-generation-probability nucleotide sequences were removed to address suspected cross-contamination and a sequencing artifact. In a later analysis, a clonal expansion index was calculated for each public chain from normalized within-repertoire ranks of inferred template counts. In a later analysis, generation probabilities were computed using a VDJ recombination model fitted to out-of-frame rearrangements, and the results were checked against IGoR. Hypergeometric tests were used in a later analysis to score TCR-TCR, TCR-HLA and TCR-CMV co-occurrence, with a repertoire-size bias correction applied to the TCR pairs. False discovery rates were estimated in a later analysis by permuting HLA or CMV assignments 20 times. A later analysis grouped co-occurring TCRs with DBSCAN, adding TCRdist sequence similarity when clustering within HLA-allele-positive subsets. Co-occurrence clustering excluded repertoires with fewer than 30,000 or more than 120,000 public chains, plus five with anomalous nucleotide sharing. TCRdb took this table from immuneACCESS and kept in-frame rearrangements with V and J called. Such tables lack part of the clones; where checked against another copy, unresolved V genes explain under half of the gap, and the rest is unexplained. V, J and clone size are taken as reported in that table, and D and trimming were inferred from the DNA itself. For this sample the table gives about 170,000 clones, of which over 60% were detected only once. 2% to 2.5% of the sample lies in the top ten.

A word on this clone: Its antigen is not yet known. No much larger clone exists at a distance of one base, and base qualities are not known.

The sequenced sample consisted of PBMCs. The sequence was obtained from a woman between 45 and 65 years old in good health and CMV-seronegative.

In nucleotides, the sequence is TGTGCCAGTATGGAGGACAGGTTCCCGCCCGCTTTCTTT. It encodes CASMEDRFPPAFF. The V gene is TRBV19 and the J gene is TRBJ1-1; 7 bases in the junction line up with TRBD1. The germline V gene (reference sequence) supplies CDR1 LNHDA and CDR2 SQIVND. The CDR3 holds 13 amino acids from the cysteine to the phenylalanine. Just the 39-base CDR3 DNA is kept, in frame starting at base 1. Trimmed from V: 7 bases; trimmed from J: 11 bases; junction bases lacking a gene match: 13.